This T cell receptor (beta chain) was documented in a study of patients and donors after allogeneic stem cell transplantation. TCRdb called the RT-PCR reads again in MiXCR, with one record for every CDR3 protein. The sample comprises around 9,000 distinct CDR3 sequences, roughly 4% of which are singletons, and 15% to 20% rests with the top ten. The CDR3 spans 14 residues. Germline loops: CDR1 SGHKS, CDR2 YYEKEE (reference sequence). Trimming cost V 5 bases and J 5 bases, with 16 bases left between them. This clonotype was seen ten or more times. The TCR was taken from a human donor who was either an allogeneic HSCT recipient or a stem cell or donor lymphocyte infusion donor (not recorded which). It is not recorded whose cells these are; they may come from a transplant donor. The J gene is TRBJ2-5, the V gene TRBV5-5, with D perhaps matching TRBD1 (6 bases). Sequenced input: blood, either unsorted or a sorted T cell fraction (not recorded which). The CDR3 DNA sequence: TGTGCCAGCAGTCGTCAGGGGATTGAGGAGACCCAGTACTTC. This encodes CASSRQGIEETQYF.